These 12 T cell receptor beta chains were sequenced from one sample in a study of OX40 agonist ivuxolimab in advanced cancers. TCRdb keeps only in-frame clones here, not all; method: immunoSEQ multiplex PCR. The table includes tens of thousands of clones, 89% detected once. The specimen was CD4+ or CD8+ T cells sorted from blood, collected in a trial of the OX40 agonist ivuxolimab. These receptors originate from an adult with an advanced solid tumor such as melanoma, head and neck, liver or kidney cancer.

The chain joins TRBV5-5 to TRBJ2-7; TRBD1 agrees at 8 bases. Trimming cost V 2 bases and J 1 base; bases outside gene matches: 2. Germline lookup yields CDR1 SGHKS and CDR2 YYEKEE (reference sequence). The length of the CDR3 is 14 residues. CDR3 in DNA: TGTGCCAGCAGCTTCCGGGACAGGTCCTACGAGCAGTACTTC. Encoded protein: CASSFRDRSYEQYF.

The chain couples TRBV11-2 to TRBJ2-7, with D perhaps matching TRBD1 or TRBD2 (5 bases each). The CDR3 is 14 amino acids. Trimming took off 4 bases at V and 2 bases at J, with 12 bases between the two ends. CDR1 is SGHAT and CDR2 is FQNNGV in the germline V gene. The CDR3 loop is CASSSGTDTYEQYF. The CDR3 DNA reads TGTGCCAGCAGCTCCGGGACCGATACCTACGAGCAGTACTTC.

V is TRBV19 and J is TRBJ2-7; TRBD2 agrees at 10 bases. The CDR3 loop spans 15 amino acids. With 3 bases clipped from V and 2 bases from J, the junction kept 4 bases outside the gene matches. CDR1 is LNHDA and CDR2 is SQIVND in the germline V gene (reference sequence). CDR3 protein: CASSIWLAGAYEQYF. The CDR3 DNA sequence: TGTGCCAGTAGTATCTGGCTAGCGGGGGCCTACGAGCAGTACTTC.

The chain is built from TRBV10-1 and TRBJ2-1, with TRBD2 identical over 9 bases. The germline gives CDR1 WNHNN, CDR2 SYGVQD (reference sequence). The CDR3 has 17 residues. V was pared by 3 bases and J by 2 bases, with 8 bases of the junction left unmatched. This CDR3 reads CASSEFLAGETYNEQFF. The CDR3 DNA follows: TGCGCCAGCAGTGAATTCTTAGCGGGAGAGACCTACAATGAGCAGTTCTTC.

This chain joins TRBV7-6 and TRBJ1-1, with a tentative D call TRBD1 (5 bases). Trimming removed 0 bases from V and 1 base from J, with 9 bases in between. CDR3 size: 15 residues. Germline loops: CDR1 SGHVS, CDR2 FNYEAQ. CDR3 bases: TGTGCCAGCAGCTTAGCCGCAGGGACGAACACTGAAGCTTTCTTT. Its protein product is CASSLAAGTNTEAFF.

This rearrangement joins TRBV9 to TRBJ1-5, with no clear D. Trimming pared 3 bases from V and 0 bases from J, leaving 10 bases between. The CDR3 totals 15 residues. Germline assignment: CDR1 SGDLS and CDR2 YYNGEE. As DNA, the CDR3 is TGTGCCAGCAGCGCCCCGGGGAATAGCAATCAGCCCCAGCATTTT. This sequence encodes CASSAPGNSNQPQHF.

The gene calls are TRBV6-9 and TRBJ2-1; 12 bases match TRBD2. The V and J ends lost 11 bases and 0 bases, in that order; junction bases with no gene match: 11. This CDR3 is built from 17 residues. Germline CDR1 and CDR2: MNHGY and SVAAGI. DNA for the CDR3: TGTGCCGGGCCACCGGGACTAGCGGGTTCCTCCTACAATGAGCAGTTCTTC. Translating it yields CAGPPGLAGSSYNEQFF.

The chain employs TRBV7-2 and TRBJ2-5, with 7 bases fitting TRBD2. The J call may be in error: the DNA end matches TRBJ2-7 better. CDR1 is SGHTA, CDR2 FQGNSA, per germline. The CDR3 has 13 residues. The CDR3 loop is CASRRGEGYEQYF. As DNA, the CDR3 is TGTGCCAGCAGACGGGGGGAGGGCTACGAGCAGTACTTC.

The rearrangement links TRBV9 to TRBJ2-2; 9 nucleotides match TRBD1. V was pared by 3 bases and J by 5 bases, with 11 bases of the junction left unmatched. The CDR3 covers 17 residues. Germline V gives CDR1 SGDLS, CDR2 YYNGEE. The CDR3 DNA reads TGTGCCAGCAGCGCTCCTTTGGGACAGGGACTAACCGGGGAGCTGTTTTTT. Encoded protein: CASSAPLGQGLTGELFF.

This clone is a singleton in its sample. The chain joins TRBV7-3 to TRBJ2-7, with D tentatively TRBD1 (6 bases). CDR1 and CDR2 from the germline V gene are SGHTA and FQGTGA. The CDR3 runs to 15 residues. V was pared by 6 bases and J by 0 bases, with 15 bases between. The DNA for the CDR3 is TGTGCCAGCAGTCAGGACGGGACACACTCCTACGAGCAGTACTTC. As protein: CASSQDGTHSYEQYF.

This chain uses TRBV10-2 with TRBJ1-5, with D hard to call. The ends were cut back, 8 bases at V and 5 bases at J, with 4 bases in the middle. Germline V gene data show CDR1 as WSHSY and CDR2 as SAAADI. The CDR3 sequence is 10 residues long. For the CDR3, the DNA is TGCGCCAGCGGGGATCAGCCCCAGCATTTT. Translating gives CASGDQPQHF.

This rearrangement joins TRBV4-1 to TRBJ2-1; 9 bases are a match to TRBD2. The V gene end was trimmed by 0 bases and the J gene end by 10 bases; junction bases not matched to a gene: 7. Germline values: CDR1 MGHRA, CDR2 YSYEKL. The CDR3 extends over 15 amino acids. The CDR3 loop reads CASSQDPAGGGEQFF. In DNA, the CDR3 is TGCGCCAGCAGCCAAGATCCAGCGGGAGGTGGGGAGCAGTTCTTC.